This passage covers 20 T cell receptor beta chains from one sample sequenced in a study of blood T cell repertoires in COVID-19. Clones were read by immunoSEQ multiplex PCR, and TCRdb kept only the in-frame ones, dropping some. The sample contains tens of thousands of clones, approximately 86% of which appear only once. Input material: peripheral blood. The receptor set was obtained from a human donor in a cohort sampled during active COVID-19. The donor label of this sample is uncertain.

This clone showed up just a few times. This chain connects TRBV28 to TRBJ1-2; 10 bases fit TRBD1. With V trimmed by 5 bases and J by 2 bases, 8 bases remained unmatched. CDR3 length equals 16 residues. Germline V gives CDR1 MDHEN, CDR2 SYDVKM. The DNA of the CDR3 is TGTGCCAGCAGTCGCGATGGGACAGGGGCCAACTATGGCTACACCTTC. The encoded protein is CASSRDGTGANYGYTF.

The chain employs TRBV5-4 and TRBJ2-6, with TRBD1 as a possible D gene (5 bases). The CDR3 length is 15 residues. Germline values: CDR1 SGHNT, CDR2 YYREEE (reference sequence). Trimming removed 4 bases at V and 0 bases at J, with 8 bases between. This CDR3 is CASSPDISGANVLTF. The CDR3 DNA reads TGTGCCAGCAGCCCGGACATCTCTGGGGCCAACGTCCTGACTTTC.

In this sample, this clone turned up a few times. The chain couples TRBV2 to TRBJ1-4; D remains ambiguous. Germline assignment: CDR1 SNHLY and CDR2 FYNNEI. The V gene lost 4 bases and the J gene lost 6 bases, with 12 bases spanning the gap. CDR3 size: 14 residues. The CDR3 here is CASSGGSAYEKLFF. As DNA, the CDR3 is TGTGCCAGCAGTGGAGGTAGTGCCTATGAAAAACTGTTTTTT.

This clone occurred a few times. This chain connects TRBV19 to TRBJ2-7, with 13 positions matching TRBD2. Germline lookup yields CDR1 LNHDA and CDR2 SQIVND (reference sequence). J gave up 4 bases and V 5 bases, and 2 bases lay outside the gene matches. The CDR3 contains 14 residues. CDR3 in amino acids: CASSRTSGSYEQYF. For the CDR3, the DNA is TGTGCCAGTAGTCGGACTAGCGGGAGTTACGAGCAGTACTTC.

The chain couples TRBV4-2 to TRBJ2-1, with 10 bases aligning to TRBD2. CDR1 LGHNA and CDR2 YNFKEQ come from the germline V gene. Losses at the gene ends were 4 bases for V and 5 bases for J; bases not matched to a gene: 5. CDR3 size: 15 residues. CDR3 nucleotide sequence: TGTGCCAGCAGCCCGGGACTAGCGTTTAACAATGAGCAGTTCTTC. It yields the protein CASSPGLAFNNEQFF.

The sample holds one count of this clone. The CDR3 loop is CASSLGTVAYEQYF. The DNA for the CDR3 is TGTGCCAGCAGCTTAGGGACAGTGGCCTACGAGCAGTACTTC. The rearrangement joins TRBV11-2 to TRBJ2-7; maybe TRBD1 (6 bases). There are 14 residues in the CDR3. Germline V gene lookup returns CDR1 SGHAT and CDR2 FQNNGV. V dropped 1 base and J dropped 2 bases, with 9 bases sitting between them.

The chain couples TRBV5-1 to TRBJ2-2; TRBD1 matches at 7 bases. Germline trimming cut 3 bases from V and 7 bases from J; bases unmatched to any gene: 3. Germline CDR1 reads SGHRS; CDR2 reads YFSETQ. There are 13 residues in the CDR3. The CDR3 DNA reads TGCGCCAGCAGCTGGGACAGTGACGGGGAGCTGTTTTTT. Protein: CASSWDSDGELFF.

The chain employs TRBV7-9 and TRBJ2-1; D might be TRBD1 (5 bases). The CDR3 has 13 residues. CDR1 is SEHNR, CDR2 FQNEAQ, per germline (reference sequence). V lost 5 bases to trimming and J lost 10 bases, with 15 bases between them. The DNA for the CDR3 is TGTGCCAGCAGCGTACAGGCCCTCGGGGAGCAGTTCTTC. It codes for CASSVQALGEQFF. Variable domain in full (rest from reference TRBV7-9 and TRBJ2-1): DTGVSQNPRHKITKRGQNVTFRCDPISEHNRLYWYRQTLGQGPEFLTYFQNEAQLEKSRLLSDRFSAERPKGSFSTLEIQRTEQGDSAMYLCASSVQALGEQFFGPGTRLTVL.

This clone was counted only a few times. The chain links TRBV11-3 to TRBJ1-1; D unclear. The CDR3 consists of 12 residues. CDR1 and CDR2 (germline): SGHNT, YENEEA. The V end was cut by 4 bases, the J end by 5 bases, with 8 bases between. CDR3 sequence reads: CASSSTGTEAFF. In DNA form, the CDR3 reads TGTGCCAGCAGCTCCACGGGAACTGAAGCTTTCTTT.

V and J are TRBV4-1 and TRBJ1-1; the D is unclear. This CDR3 is 15 amino acids long. Germline V gene data show CDR1 as MGHRA and CDR2 as YSYEKL. Trimming left V 1 base short and J 2 bases short, with 11 bases between. CDR3 loop: CASSQVSLENTEAFF. CDR3 DNA: TGCGCCAGCAGCCAAGTTAGTCTAGAAAACACTGAAGCTTTCTTT.

The chain uses TRBV5-8 and TRBJ1-1; 9 positions agree with TRBD1. This CDR3 is 14 amino acids long. With V trimmed by 4 bases and J by 5 bases, 6 bases remained unmatched. Germline V gene sequence: CDR1 SGHTS, CDR2 YDEGEE. As DNA, the CDR3 is TGTGCCAGCAGCGCCAACAGGGGGCTTACTGAAGCTTTCTTT. Amino acids: CASSANRGLTEAFF.

The chain is built from TRBV29-1 and TRBJ2-1; D might be TRBD1 (7 bases). Trimming removed 0 bases at V and 9 bases at J, with 15 bases between. CDR1 and CDR2 (germline): SQVTM, ANQGSEA. The CDR3 spans 14 residues. The CDR3 DNA sequence: TGCAGCGTTGAAGAGCGACAGGGAGGTCGTGAGCAGTTCTTC. Its protein product is CSVEERQGGREQFF.

J is TRBJ2-5 and V is TRBV4-1; the match to TRBD2 covers 12 bases. Trimming removed 4 bases from V and 4 bases from J; junction bases left unmatched: 4. Germline CDR1 reads MGHRA; CDR2 reads YSYEKL. The CDR3 extends over 15 amino acids. The CDR3 bases are TGCGCCAGCAGCCTTTTGGGACTAGCGGGAGAGACCCAGTACTTC. Its translation: CASSLLGLAGETQYF.

The V and J genes are TRBV19 and TRBJ2-1; 8 nucleotides agree with TRBD2. Trimming removed 5 bases from V and 4 bases from J; junction bases left unmatched: 13. The length of the CDR3 is 17 residues. From germline, CDR1 is LNHDA and CDR2 SQIVND (reference sequence). The CDR3 is CASSDPKASGPYNEQFF. Written as DNA, the CDR3 is TGTGCCAGTAGTGATCCGAAGGCTAGCGGGCCATACAATGAGCAGTTCTTC.

The rearrangement joins TRBV3-1 (or the pseudogene TRBV3-2) to TRBJ2-7; a weak D match, TRBD1 (5 bases). This CDR3 region has 13 residues. The germline V gene has CDR1 LGHDT and CDR2 YNNKEL (reference sequence). V shed 0 bases and J shed 5 bases, with 8 bases lying between them. The CDR3 reads CASSQDRQNEQYF. The CDR3 DNA sequence: TGTGCCAGCAGCCAAGATAGACAGAACGAGCAGTACTTC.

This chain connects TRBV5-1 to TRBJ2-5; no firm D call. The germline V and J ends were trimmed by 3 bases and 2 bases, with 5 bases remaining between them. Germline CDR1 and CDR2: SGHRS and YFSETQ. This CDR3 region has 12 residues. The CDR3 is CASSSQQETQYF. CDR3 nucleotide sequence: TGCGCCAGCAGCTCCCAGCAAGAGACCCAGTACTTC. Together with reference TRBV5-1 and TRBJ2-5, the CDR3 gives the full variable domain: KAGVTQTPRYLIKTRGQQVTLSCSPISGHRSVSWYQQTPGQGLQFLFEYFSETQRNKGNFPGRFSGRQFSNSRSEMNVSTLELGDSALYLCASSSQQETQYFGPGTRLLVL.

This clone was seen a handful of times. The chain is built from TRBV28 and TRBJ2-1; 10 bases map to TRBD1. Germline lookup yields CDR1 MDHEN and CDR2 SYDVKM. This CDR3 region has 14 residues. V lost 6 bases to trimming and J lost 10 bases; unmatched junction nucleotides: 9. As DNA, the CDR3 is TGTGCCAGCAGACCCGGGACAGGGGACAGGGAGCAGTTCTTC. Amino acid sequence: CASRPGTGDREQFF. Drawing the rest from reference TRBV28 and TRBJ2-1, the complete variable domain is DVKVTQSSRYLVKRTGEKVFLECVQDMDHENMFWYRQDPGLGLRLIYFSYDVKMKEKGDIPEGYSVSREKKERFSLILESASTNQTSMYLCASRPGTGDREQFFGPGTRLTVL.

This chain joins TRBV2 and TRBJ2-3; D is undetermined. Germline-derived CDR1 and CDR2 are SNHLY and FYNNEI. V was pared by 5 bases and J by 1 base, with 16 bases between. The CDR3 is 16 amino acids. The CDR3 reads CASSLYQDSRTDTQYF. The CDR3 DNA sequence: TGTGCCAGCAGTCTATACCAAGACTCTCGCACAGATACGCAGTATTTT.

This clone was seen only a few times. The chain employs TRBV19 and TRBJ2-1, with TRBD2 identical over 9 bases. The germline V gene encodes CDR1 LNHDA and CDR2 SQIVND (reference sequence). The V and J ends lost 6 bases and 8 bases, in that order; junction bases with no gene match: 11. The CDR3 has 15 amino acids. CDR3 sequence (DNA): TGTGCCAGTAGGGTTAGCGGGAGCTACAGCTATGAGCAGTTCTTC. This encodes CASRVSGSYSYEQFF.

The sample holds one count of this clone. The chain couples TRBV6-1 to TRBJ2-1; 7 positions agree with TRBD1. This CDR3 region has 17 residues. The germline V gene encodes CDR1 MNHNS and CDR2 SASEGT. V dropped 2 bases and J dropped 3; count of bases not matched to a gene: 10. As DNA, the CDR3 is TGTGCCAGCAGTGAATTCTCCGGGACAGCATACTACAATGAGCAGTTCTTC. As protein: CASSEFSGTAYYNEQFF.